The TCR beta chain under discussion was sequenced for a study of Ad26.COV2.S vaccination and SARS-CoV-2 variants. Study-level findings and limits: Once vaccination had occurred, spike-specific CD8+ and CD4+ T cell responses reportedly showed substantial breadth.

About this clone: The antigen remains undetermined.

CDR1 is MDHEN and CDR2 is SYDVKM in the germline V gene. V was clipped by 1 base and J by 9 bases; unmatched bases: 8. The length of the CDR3 is 16 residues. Data came from immunoSEQ multiplex PCR; TCRdb stores just in-frame clones and leaves some out. The table lists roughly 500,000 clones, around 88% of them singletons. Treatment noted: about 20 received Ad26.COV2.S at low or high dose, single or two shots; a few received placebo; per-sample allocation not given. Day 63 following the first vaccine or placebo injection was when the samples were taken. A Boston donor was an adult aged 18-55 years. Expression of Wuhan-strain SARS-CoV-2 spike came from the Ad26 vector that formed the vaccine.

The rearrangement uses TRBV28 and TRBJ2-3, with 12 bases identical to TRBD2. The sequences come from peripheral blood, collected in a trial of Ad26.COV2.S vaccine versus placebo. This clonotype was sampled from a person aged 18 to 59 who received the Ad26.COV2.S COVID-19 vaccine or a placebo. CDR3 sequence: CASSLFRLAGDETQYF. The CDR3 DNA is TGTGCCAGCAGTTTATTCCGACTAGCGGGAGATGAAACGCAGTATTTT. Full variable domain (remainder filled in from reference TRBV28 and TRBJ2-3): DVKVTQSSRYLVKRTGEKVFLECVQDMDHENMFWYRQDPGLGLRLIYFSYDVKMKEKGDIPEGYSVSREKKERFSLILESASTNQTSMYLCASSLFRLAGDETQYFGPGTRLTVL.